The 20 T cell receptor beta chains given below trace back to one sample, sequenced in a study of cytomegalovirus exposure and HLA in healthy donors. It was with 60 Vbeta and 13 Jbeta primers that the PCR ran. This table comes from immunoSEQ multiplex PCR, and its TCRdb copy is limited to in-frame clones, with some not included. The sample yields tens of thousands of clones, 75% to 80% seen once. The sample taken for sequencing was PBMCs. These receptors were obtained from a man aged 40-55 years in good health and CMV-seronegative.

CDR3 in DNA: TGTGCCAGCAGCTTGGCCCAAGACAGGGGGGGAGGACGGCAGTACTTC. Protein: CASSLAQDRGGGRQYF. This chain links TRBV5-4 with TRBJ2-7, with 9 bases lining up with TRBD1. Germline lookup yields CDR1 SGHNT and CDR2 YYREEE (reference sequence). The V segment lost 0 bases and the J segment 9 bases; nucleotides outside the gene matches: 13. There are 16 residues in the CDR3.

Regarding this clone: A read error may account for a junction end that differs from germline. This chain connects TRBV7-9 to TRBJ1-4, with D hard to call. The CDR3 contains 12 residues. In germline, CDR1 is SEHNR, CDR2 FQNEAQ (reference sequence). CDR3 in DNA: TGTTCCAGCAGCTTAGATCGGGGAAAACTGTTTTTT. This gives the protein CSSSLDRGKLFF.

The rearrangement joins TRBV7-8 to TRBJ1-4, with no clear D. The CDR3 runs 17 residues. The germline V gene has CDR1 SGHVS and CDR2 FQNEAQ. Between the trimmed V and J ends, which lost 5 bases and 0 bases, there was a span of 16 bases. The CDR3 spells CASSRHPVAATNEKLFF. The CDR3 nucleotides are TGTGCCAGCAGCCGTCATCCCGTAGCTGCAACTAATGAAAAACTGTTTTTT.

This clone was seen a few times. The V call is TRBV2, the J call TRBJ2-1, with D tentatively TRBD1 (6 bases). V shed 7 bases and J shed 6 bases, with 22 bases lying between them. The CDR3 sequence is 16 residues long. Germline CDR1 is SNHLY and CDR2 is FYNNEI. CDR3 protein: CASNKQGPQLSNEQFF. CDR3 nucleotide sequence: TGTGCCAGCAATAAACAGGGACCGCAGTTATCCAATGAGCAGTTCTTC.

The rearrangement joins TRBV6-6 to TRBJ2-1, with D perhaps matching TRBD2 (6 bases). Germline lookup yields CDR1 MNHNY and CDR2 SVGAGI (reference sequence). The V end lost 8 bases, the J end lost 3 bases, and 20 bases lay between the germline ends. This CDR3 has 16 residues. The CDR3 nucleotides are TGTGCCAGCGGATCTCTAGCGCTGGGGTTCTACAATGAGCAGTTCTTC. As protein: CASGSLALGFYNEQFF.

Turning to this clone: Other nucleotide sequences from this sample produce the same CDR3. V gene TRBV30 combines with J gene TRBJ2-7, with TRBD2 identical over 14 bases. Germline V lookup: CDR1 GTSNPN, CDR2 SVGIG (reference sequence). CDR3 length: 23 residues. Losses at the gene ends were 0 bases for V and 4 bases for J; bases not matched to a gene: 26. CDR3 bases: TGTGCCTGGAGTGTACATAGGCGGAGTTCGACTAGCGGGAGGGTAAGGGTAGGATACGAGCAGTACTTC. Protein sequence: CAWSVHRRSSTSGRVRVGYEQYF. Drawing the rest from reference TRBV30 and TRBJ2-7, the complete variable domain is SQTIHQWPATLVQPVGSPLSLECTVEGTSNPNLYWYRQAAGRGLQLLFYSVGIGQISSEVPQNLSASRPQDRQFILSSKKLLLSDSGFYLCAWSVHRRSSTSGRVRVGYEQYFGPGTRLTVT.

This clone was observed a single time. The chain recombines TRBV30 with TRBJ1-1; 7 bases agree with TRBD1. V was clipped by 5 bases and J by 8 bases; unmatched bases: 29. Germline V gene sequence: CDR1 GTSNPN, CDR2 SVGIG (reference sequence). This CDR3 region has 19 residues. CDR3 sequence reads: CAWSKTLGTAPVRILEAFF. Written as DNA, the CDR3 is TGTGCCTGGTCTAAAACTCTCGGGACAGCTCCCGTCCGAATCCTGGAAGCTTTCTTT.

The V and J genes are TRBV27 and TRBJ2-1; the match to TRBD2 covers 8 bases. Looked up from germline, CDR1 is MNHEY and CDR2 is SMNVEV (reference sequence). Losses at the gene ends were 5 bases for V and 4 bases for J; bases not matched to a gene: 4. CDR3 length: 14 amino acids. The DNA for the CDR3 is TGTGCCAGCAGTGGACGGGAGGGGTACAATGAGCAGTTCTTC. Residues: CASSGREGYNEQFF.

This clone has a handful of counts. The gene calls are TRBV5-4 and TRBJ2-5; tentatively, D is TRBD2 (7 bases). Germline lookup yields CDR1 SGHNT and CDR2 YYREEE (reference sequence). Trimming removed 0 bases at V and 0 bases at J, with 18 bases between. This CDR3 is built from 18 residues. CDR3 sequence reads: CASSLGGGAILYQETQYF. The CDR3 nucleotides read TGTGCCAGCAGCTTGGGTGGGGGGGCTATCCTGTACCAAGAGACCCAGTACTTC.

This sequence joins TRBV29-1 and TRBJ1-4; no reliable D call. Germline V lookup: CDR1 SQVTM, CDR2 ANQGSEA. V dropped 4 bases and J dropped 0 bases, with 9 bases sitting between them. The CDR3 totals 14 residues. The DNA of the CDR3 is TGCAGCGTTGCGGCAACAGCAACTAATGAAAAACTGTTTTTT. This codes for CSVAATATNEKLFF.

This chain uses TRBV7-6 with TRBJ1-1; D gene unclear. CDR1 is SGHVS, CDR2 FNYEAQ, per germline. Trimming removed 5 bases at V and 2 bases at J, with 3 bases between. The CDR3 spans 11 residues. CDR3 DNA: TGTGCCAGCAGCACAAACACTGAAGCTTTCTTT. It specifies CASSTNTEAFF.

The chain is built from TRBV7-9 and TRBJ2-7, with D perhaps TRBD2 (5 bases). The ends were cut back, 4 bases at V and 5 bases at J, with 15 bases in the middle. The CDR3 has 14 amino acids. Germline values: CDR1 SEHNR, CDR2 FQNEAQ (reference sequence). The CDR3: CASSSIGLAHEQYF. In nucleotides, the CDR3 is TGTGCCAGCAGCTCCATAGGACTCGCCCACGAGCAGTACTTC.

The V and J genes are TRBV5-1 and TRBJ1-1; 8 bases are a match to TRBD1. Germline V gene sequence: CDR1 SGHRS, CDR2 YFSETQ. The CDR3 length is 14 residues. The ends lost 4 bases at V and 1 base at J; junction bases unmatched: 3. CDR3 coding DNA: TGCGCCAGCAGCCAAACAGGGGGGAACACTGAAGCTTTCTTT. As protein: CASSQTGGNTEAFF.

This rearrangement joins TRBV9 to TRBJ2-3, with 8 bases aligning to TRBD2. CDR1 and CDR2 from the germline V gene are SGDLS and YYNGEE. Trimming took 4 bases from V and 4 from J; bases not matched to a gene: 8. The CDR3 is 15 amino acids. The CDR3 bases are TGTGCCAGCAGCAAAAGCGGGAGTCTCCCAGATACGCAGTATTTT. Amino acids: CASSKSGSLPDTQYF.

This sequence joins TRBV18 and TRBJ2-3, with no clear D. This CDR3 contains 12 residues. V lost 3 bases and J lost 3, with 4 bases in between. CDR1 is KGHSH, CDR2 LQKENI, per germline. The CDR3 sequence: CASSPRTDTQYF. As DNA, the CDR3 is TGTGCCAGCTCACCCAGGACAGATACGCAGTATTTT. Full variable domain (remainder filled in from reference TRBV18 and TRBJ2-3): NAGVMQNPRHLVRRRGQEARLRCSPMKGHSHVYWYRQLPEEGLKFMVYLQKENIIDESGMPKERFSAEFPKEGPSILRIQQVVRGDSAAYFCASSPRTDTQYFGPGTRLTVL.

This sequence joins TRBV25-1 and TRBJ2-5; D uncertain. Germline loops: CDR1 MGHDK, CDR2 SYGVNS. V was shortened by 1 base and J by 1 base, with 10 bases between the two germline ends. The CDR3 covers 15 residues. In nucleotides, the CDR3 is TGTGCCAGCAGTGAATCGGTTGTGTTCCAAGAGACCCAGTACTTC. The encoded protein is CASSESVVFQETQYF.

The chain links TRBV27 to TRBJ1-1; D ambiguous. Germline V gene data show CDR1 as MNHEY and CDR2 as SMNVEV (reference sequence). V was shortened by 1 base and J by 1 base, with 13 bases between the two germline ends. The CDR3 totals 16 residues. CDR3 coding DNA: TGTGCCAGCAGTTTATGGGCGGGCAGATCGAACACTGAAGCTTTCTTT. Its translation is CASSLWAGRSNTEAFF.

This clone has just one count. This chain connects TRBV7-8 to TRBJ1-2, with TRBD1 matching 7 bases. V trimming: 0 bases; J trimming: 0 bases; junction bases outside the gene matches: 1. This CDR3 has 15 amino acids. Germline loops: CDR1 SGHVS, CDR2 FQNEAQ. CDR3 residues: CASSLAGQANYGYTF. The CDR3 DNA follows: TGTGCCAGCAGCTTAGCAGGACAGGCTAACTATGGCTACACCTTC.

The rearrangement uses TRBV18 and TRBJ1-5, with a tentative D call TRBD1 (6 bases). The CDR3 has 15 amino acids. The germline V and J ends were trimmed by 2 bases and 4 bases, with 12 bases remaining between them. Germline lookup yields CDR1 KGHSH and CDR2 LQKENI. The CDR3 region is CASSPKGQANQPQHF. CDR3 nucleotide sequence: TGTGCCAGCTCACCAAAGGGACAAGCTAATCAGCCCCAGCATTTT.

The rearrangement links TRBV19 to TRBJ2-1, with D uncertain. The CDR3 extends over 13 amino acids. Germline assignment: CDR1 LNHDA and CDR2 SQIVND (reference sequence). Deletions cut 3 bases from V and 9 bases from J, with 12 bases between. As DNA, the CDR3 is TGTGCCAGTAGTATGATCGTAAAAGCTGAGCAGTTCTTC. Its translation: CASSMIVKAEQFF.